The present T cell receptor (beta chain) was sequenced within a study of blood T cell repertoires in COVID-19. Turning to the study itself: The United States, Italy and Spain supplied acute and convalescent COVID-19 samples. Sources were T cells, B-cell-depleted T cells, or PBMCs; the material itself was cDNA or gDNA.

Original methodology: Amplification of reference gene primers provided the estimated nucleated cell counts. Sequencing was performed with immunoSEQ multiplex PCR; in TCRdb, only in-frame clones are kept and a portion is missing. From that table come the V and J calls and clone size; the DNA was used to work out D and trimming. Among 30,000 to 40,000 clones listed, roughly four fifths were seen once. Germline loops: CDR1 MNHEY, CDR2 SMNVEV (reference sequence). Trimming took 2 bases from V and 0 from J, leaving 10 bases between them. This CDR3 is 15 amino acids long. Sequenced: peripheral blood. V usage is TRBV27 and J usage is TRBJ1-1, with D unclear. This TCR came from an elderly man with active or convalescent COVID-19. CDR3 coding DNA: TGTGCCAGCAGTTTAAGAGCGGTTATGAACACTGAAGCTTTCTTT. This translates into CASSLRAVMNTEAFF.